Presented here are 23 T cell receptor beta chains from one specimen sequenced in a study of cytomegalovirus exposure and HLA in healthy donors. The PCR had 60 Vbeta and 13 Jbeta primers. TCRdb's copy holds only in-frame clones and misses some; the assay was immunoSEQ multiplex PCR. The sample lists around 100,000 clones; 74% were seen once. Material for sequencing was PBMCs. The receptor source for this set is a man aged 50 to 60 in good health and CMV-seropositive.

A single count supports this clone. This chain uses TRBV10-2 with TRBJ2-7, with D possibly matching TRBD2 (5 bases). The CDR3 spans 15 residues. Looked up from germline, CDR1 is WSHSY and CDR2 is SAAADI. V was pared by 8 bases and J by 0 bases, with 17 bases between. CDR3 sequence (DNA): TGCGCCAGCGGCTTCGCGGACTTCAGCTCCTACGAGCAGTACTTC. Translated: CASGFADFSSYEQYF.

This rearrangement joins TRBV18 to TRBJ2-5; 11 bases map to TRBD2. Germline assignment: CDR1 KGHSH and CDR2 LQKENI. The J segment lost 3 bases and the V segment lost 3 bases, leaving 0 bases of the junction unmatched. This CDR3 is 14 amino acids long. The CDR3 DNA is TGTGCCAGCTCACCGGGACTAGCGGAAGAGACCCAGTACTTC. Its protein product is CASSPGLAEETQYF.

The J gene is TRBJ2-2, the V gene TRBV18; 8 positions match TRBD1. The CDR3 loop spans 18 amino acids. CDR1 is KGHSH and CDR2 is LQKENI in the germline V gene. With 4 bases clipped from V and 7 bases from J, the junction kept 17 bases outside the gene matches. CDR3 loop: CASSLHQGANNRGGELFF. The CDR3, as DNA: TGTGCCAGCTCACTACACCAGGGGGCAAATAACCGTGGCGGGGAGCTGTTTTTT.

The rearrangement joins TRBV5-1 to TRBJ2-1; 8 positions agree with TRBD2. Germline V gives CDR1 SGHRS, CDR2 YFSETQ. The V and J ends lost 4 bases and 6 bases, in that order; junction bases with no gene match: 12. The CDR3 is 16 residues long. CDR3 sequence reads: CASSRPDLAGRNEQFF. CDR3 in DNA: TGCGCCAGCAGCCGACCAGATTTAGCGGGGCGCAATGAGCAGTTCTTC.

The V gene is TRBV18, the J gene TRBJ2-5; D possibly corresponds to TRBD1 (6 bases). V gave up 4 bases and J gave up 0 bases, with 12 bases separating them. The length of the CDR3 is 15 residues. The V gene's germline CDR1 is KGHSH and CDR2 LQKENI. The CDR3 is CASSRTEVHQETQYF. The CDR3 DNA reads TGTGCCAGCTCACGGACAGAAGTTCACCAAGAGACCCAGTACTTC.

Note on this clone: Since no conserved phenylalanine or tryptophan closes the CDR3, a read error is the likely cause. This chain uses TRBV2 with TRBJ1-5, with 12 bases aligning to TRBD1. The CDR3 loop spans 15 amino acids. V shed 6 bases, J shed 5 bases, and the junction held 5 bases outside the gene matches. Germline V CDR1 and CDR2: SNHLY, FYNNEI. The CDR3 bases are TGTGCCAGCAGAGGGACAGGGGGCGCAGATCAGCCCCAGCATTCT. This sequence encodes CASRGTGGADQPQHS.

The chain recombines TRBV18 with TRBJ1-1; D is undetermined. There are 14 residues in the CDR3. V lost 3 bases and J lost 1, with 9 bases in between. Germline loops: CDR1 KGHSH, CDR2 LQKENI. CDR3 residues: CASSPQDGNTEAFF. The CDR3 DNA sequence: TGTGCCAGCTCACCTCAGGATGGGAACACTGAAGCTTTCTTT.

The gene calls are TRBV28 and TRBJ1-2, with D possibly being TRBD1 (6 bases). Trimming stripped 7 bases from V and 4 bases from J, with 19 bases between. Germline V gene lookup returns CDR1 MDHEN and CDR2 SYDVKM. The CDR3 contains 15 residues. The CDR3 sequence is CASTMISTGRYGYTF. CDR3 nucleotides: TGTGCCAGCACCATGATCTCGACAGGACGCTATGGCTACACCTTC.

The rearrangement joins TRBV5-6 to TRBJ1-2, with D unresolved. With 3 bases removed from V and 7 bases from J, the gap between germline ends came to 13 bases. The CDR3 sequence is 13 residues long. Germline V gene sequence: CDR1 SGHDT, CDR2 YYEEEE. Here the CDR3 DNA reads TGTGCCAGCAGCTGGATCACAGAGGGTGGCTACACCTTC. It yields the protein CASSWITEGGYTF. Looking up the rest from reference TRBV5-6 and TRBJ1-2 gives the full variable domain: DAGVTQSPTHLIKTRGQQVTLRCSPKSGHDTVSWYQQALGQGPQFIFQYYEEEERQRGNFPDRFSGHQFPNYSSELNVNALLLGDSALYLCASSWITEGGYTFGSGTRLTVV.

V gene TRBV5-4 combines with J gene TRBJ1-4; 9 nucleotides align to TRBD1. Germline V lookup: CDR1 SGHNT, CDR2 YYREEE (reference sequence). The CDR3 extends over 15 amino acids. The V gene end was trimmed by 5 bases and the J gene end by 10 bases; junction bases not matched to a gene: 12. DNA for the CDR3: TGTGCCAGCAGACAAGCGGGACAGGGAGGCGGAAAACTGTTTTTT. Protein: CASRQAGQGGGKLFF.

This chain's CDR3 is CAWAGGSSSNQPQHF. As DNA, the CDR3 is TGTGCCTGGGCGGGGGGAAGCTCTAGCAATCAGCCCCAGCATTTT. The chain uses TRBV30 and TRBJ1-5; D is possibly TRBD1 (5 bases). V was shortened by 5 bases and J by 0 bases, with 14 bases between the two germline ends. The CDR3 covers 15 residues. CDR1 and CDR2 from the germline V gene are GTSNPN and SVGIG (reference sequence).

This rearrangement joins TRBV13 to TRBJ1-1; the D is unclear. This CDR3 comprises 12 residues. CDR1 is PRHDT and CDR2 is FYEKMQ in the germline V gene (reference sequence). Deletions cut 2 bases from V and 10 bases from J, with 11 bases between. The CDR3, as DNA: TGTGCCAGCAGCTTAACTCCGGGAGGAGCTTTCTTT. This translates into CASSLTPGGAFF.

The rearrangement joins TRBV27 to TRBJ1-4, with 10 bases that match TRBD1. Germline CDR1 and CDR2: MNHEY and SMNVEV (reference sequence). The CDR3 covers 14 residues. Trimming cost V 7 bases and J 5 bases; bases outside gene matches: 4. The CDR3 region has the DNA TGTGCCAGCACCTGGACAGGGGGAAATGAAAAACTGTTTTTT. Its protein product is CASTWTGGNEKLFF. The full variable domain, in which reference TRBV27 and TRBJ1-4 provide the parts outside the CDR3, is EAQVTQNPRYLITVTGKKLTVTCSQNMNHEYMSWYRQDPGLGLRQIYYSMNVEVTDKGDVPEGYKVSRKEKRNFPLILESPSPNQTSLYFCASTWTGGNEKLFFGSGTQLSVL.

This chain uses TRBV4-1 with TRBJ1-5, with 7 bases lining up with TRBD1. Trimming at V came to 1 base and at J to 3 bases, leaving 3 bases not matched to a gene. Germline V gene data show CDR1 as MGHRA and CDR2 as YSYEKL. CDR3 length: 15 residues. The CDR3 region is CASSQGGGANQPQHF. The CDR3 DNA reads as TGCGCCAGCAGCCAAGGAGGGGGCGCCAATCAGCCCCAGCATTTT.

The chain is built from TRBV19 and TRBJ2-4; no clear D. This CDR3 comprises 12 residues. The V gene's germline CDR1 is LNHDA and CDR2 SQIVND (reference sequence). The CDR3 here is CVPRSAKNIQYF. The CDR3 nucleotides read TGTGTCCCTAGAAGCGCCAAAAACATTCAGTACTTC.

This rearrangement joins TRBV30 to TRBJ1-2; no clear D gene. The V gene lost 0 bases and the J gene lost 8 bases, with 13 bases spanning the gap. The CDR3 has 13 amino acids. Germline-derived CDR1 and CDR2 are GTSNPN and SVGIG (reference sequence). CDR3 sequence reads: CAWSVSEGVGYTF. The CDR3 region has the DNA TGTGCCTGGAGTGTAAGTGAAGGAGTCGGCTACACCTTC.

V and J are TRBV4-1 and TRBJ1-1, with D possibly matching TRBD1 (5 bases). Deletions cut 0 bases from V and 5 bases from J, with 16 bases between. The CDR3 extends over 16 amino acids. Germline assignment: CDR1 MGHRA and CDR2 YSYEKL. The CDR3, as DNA: TGCGCCAGCAGCCAAGAAGAGTGGGCTCGGGGGACTGAAGCTTTCTTT. Protein sequence: CASSQEEWARGTEAFF.

V and J are TRBV19 and TRBJ1-2, with no clear D. Germline V gene data show CDR1 as LNHDA and CDR2 as SQIVND (reference sequence). V lost 5 bases and J 4 bases, leaving 17 bases between the germline ends. CDR3 length: 15 amino acids. CDR3 coding DNA: TGTGCCAGTAGTCAGCCGGATTGGGCAATCTATGGCTACACCTTC. As protein: CASSQPDWAIYGYTF.

V is TRBV5-4 and J is TRBJ2-1, with 9 bases fitting TRBD1. The germline V gene encodes CDR1 SGHNT and CDR2 YYREEE (reference sequence). The V gene end was trimmed by 4 bases and the J gene end by 3 bases; junction bases not matched to a gene: 8. This CDR3 spans 16 amino acids. This chain's CDR3 is CASSKLTGGYYNEQFF. The CDR3 DNA reads as TGTGCCAGCAGCAAACTAACAGGGGGCTACTACAATGAGCAGTTCTTC.

The V and J genes are TRBV6-6 and TRBJ1-3; D possibly corresponds to TRBD1 (5 bases). The CDR3 loop spans 14 amino acids. CDR1 and CDR2 from the germline V gene are MNHNY and SVGAGI (reference sequence). Trimming removed 2 bases at V and 3 bases at J, with 8 bases between. CDR3 bases: TGTGCCAGCAGTTACATTAGGGGTGGAAACACCATATATTTT. As protein: CASSYIRGGNTIYF.

The V and J genes are TRBV12-5 and TRBJ1-1; 7 nucleotides line up with TRBD1. The V gene end was trimmed by 1 base and the J gene end by 3 bases; junction bases not matched to a gene: 8. The germline CDR1 and CDR2 sequences are LGHNT and FRNRAP. This CDR3 is 16 amino acids long. The chain's CDR3 is CASGLGVTGDYTEAFF. DNA of the CDR3: TGTGCTAGTGGTTTGGGGGTTACAGGGGATTACACTGAAGCTTTCTTT.

The chain links TRBV7-3 to TRBJ2-2, with 9 nucleotides matching TRBD2. The germline V gene has CDR1 SGHTA and CDR2 FQGTGA. The CDR3 spans 17 residues. V lost 2 bases, J lost 1 base, and 5 bases stayed unmatched. The DNA for the CDR3 is TGTGCCAGCAGCTTAGGGCTAGCGGGAAAGAACACCGGGGAGCTGTTTTTT. This sequence encodes CASSLGLAGKNTGELFF.

The chain carries TRBV11-3 and TRBJ2-1; 8 nucleotides line up with TRBD2. Germline trimming cut 6 bases from V and 6 bases from J; bases unmatched to any gene: 10. Germline values: CDR1 SGHNT, CDR2 YENEEA. The CDR3 sequence is 15 residues long. The CDR3 DNA reads TGTGCCAGCAGTCCTCACGGGGGGGTTGCCAATGAGCAGTTCTTC. Its protein is CASSPHGGVANEQFF. Together with reference TRBV11-3 and TRBJ2-1, the CDR3 gives the full variable domain: EAGVVQSPRYKIIEKKQPVAFWCNPISGHNTLYWYLQNLGQGPELLIRYENEEAVDDSQLPKDRFSAERLKGVDSTLKIQPAELGDSAVYLCASSPHGGVANEQFFGPGTRLTVL.